This T cell receptor (beta chain) was sequenced in a study of blood T cell repertoires in COVID-19 (dated by TCRdb to the early 2020s). Looking at the study overall: Samples from collaborators originated in the United States, Italy and Spain and spanned both the acute and convalescent phases of COVID-19. The prospective study material was composed of cDNA or gDNA derived from T cells, B-cell-depleted T cells, or PBMCs. Subjects who had been exposed to COVID-19, were actively infected with it, or had recovered from it provided the deeply sampled blood TCRbeta repertoires that made up the dataset. The repertoires were made available in a free public database intended to serve as a resource for research on the immune response to SARS-CoV-2. The samples were drawn from the first 160 participants of the ongoing ImmuneRACE study and from 950 to 1,500 subjects provided by 6 global collaborators. Sample metadata almost always included a de-identified subject ID, COVID-19 status, age in years and sex. Where available, HLA class I and class II types were taken from metadata supplied by the sample provider and were not determined by assay-based typing. Points the paper makes about the study in general: Clinical and demographic metadata were provided uncurated, with the amount varying by source and participant.

The immunoSEQ Assay, a bias-controlled multiplex PCR, was used to amplify TCRbeta CDR3 regions from genomic DNA. The paper's data handling went like this. Within the assay, amplification of reference gene primers was used to estimate how many nucleated cells each sample contained. To quantify the absolute abundance of each unique TCRbeta CDR3 rearrangement, sequence reads were collapsed and filtered. For each sample, productive Simpson clonality was calculated as the square root of Simpson's diversity index over productive rearrangements. TCRdb provides this immuneACCESS table in a form limited to in-frame rearrangements. Some clones are lacking; in checked studies, under half of them reflect an unresolved V gene, and why the rest are absent is not known. The DNA gave D and trimming, while V, J and clone size come from that table. Across this sample there are under 25,000 clones, with 88% seen only once. Approximately 23% of the sample comes from the top ten.

Each collaborating institution followed its own protocols to collect whole blood in K2EDTA tubes. For TCRbeta analysis, collaborator samples were shipped as frozen whole blood, as isolated PBMCs, or as DNA extracted from either sample type. CDR1 is given as SGHRS and CDR2 as YFSETQ, both from the germline V gene. Relative to germline, V is 2 bases shorter and J is 3 bases shorter, with 12 bases between their ends. Spanning cysteine to phenylalanine, the CDR3 consists of 14 amino acids. CDR3 DNA is the only sequence kept; it has 42 bases, read in frame from the first base. A word on this clone: What this receptor recognizes is not known. Qualities for individual bases were not recorded, and no much larger clone is one base off.

The chain was built from TRBV5-1 and TRBJ2-7; a weak D assignment points to TRBD2 (5 bases agree). The sample consisted of peripheral blood. The origin of this receptor is a man between 65 and 85 years old in a cohort sampled during active COVID-19. The CDR3 reads CASSFRAANYEQYF. The nucleotide sequence reads as follows: TGCGCCAGCAGCTTCAGAGCGGCAAACTACGAGCAGTACTTC.